A selection of T cell receptor beta chains follows, all from one sample in a study of blood T cell repertoires in COVID-19. Repertoires were generated with immunoSEQ multiplex PCR, while TCRdb's copy carries only in-frame clones and drops some. The data hold roughly 250,000 clones, with approximately 88% observed a single time. Sample: PBMCs or T cells enriched from blood (not recorded which). These TCRs come from a woman aged 25 to 39 with acute COVID-19. Both conserved end residues are part of each CDR3. A D gene is named only where the DNA matches it firmly. Where a row states a size, it is once, few, many or the class of an expanded clone; other rows omit it.

>many|.|TRBJ1-6|TRBV19
TGTGCCAGTAGTATCGGAGGACTCTCTTCACCCCTCCACTTT
CASSIGGLSSPLHF
>.|TRBD1|TRBJ2-7|TRBV5-6
TGTGCCAGCAGCCCGACAGGGGCCTACTACGAGCAGTACTTC
CASSPTGAYYEQYF
>few|.|TRBJ1-4|TRBV27
TGTGCCAGCAGTTTACGGACTCCAGCAACTAATGAAAAACTGTTTTTT
CASSLRTPATNEKLFF
>once|.|TRBJ1-4|TRBV13
TGTGCCAGCAGCTTGGGCCGAGATGAAAAACTGTTTTTT
CASSLGRDEKLFF
>.|.|TRBJ2-7|TRBV7-9
TGTGCCAGCAGCGATCAGACGGGTTCCAACTACGAGCAGTACTTC
CASSDQTGSNYEQYF
>.|.|TRBJ1-6|TRBV27
TGTGCCAGCAGTTTAACCCCTCGACAGCCGGTGGATTCACCCCTCCACTTT
CASSLTPRQPVDSPLHF
>.|.|TRBJ1-1|TRBV7-9
TGTGCCAGCATCCCAGCGGGGGGAATAGCTGAAGCTTTCTTT
CASIPAGGIAEAFF
>.|TRBD1|TRBJ2-6|TRBV18
TGTGCCAGCTCACCAATGGCACAGGGGGTGAGTGGGGCCAACGTCCTGACTTTC
CASSPMAQGVSGANVLTF
>.|TRBD1|TRBJ2-7|TRBV6-5
TGTGCCAGCAGTTACGGGACAGCCTCCTACGAGCAGTACTTC
CASSYGTASYEQYF
>.|TRBD2|TRBJ2-3|TRBV14
TGTGCCAGCAGCCAAGGGGCTAGCGGGGGGACAGATACGCAGTATTTT
CASSQGASGGTDTQYF